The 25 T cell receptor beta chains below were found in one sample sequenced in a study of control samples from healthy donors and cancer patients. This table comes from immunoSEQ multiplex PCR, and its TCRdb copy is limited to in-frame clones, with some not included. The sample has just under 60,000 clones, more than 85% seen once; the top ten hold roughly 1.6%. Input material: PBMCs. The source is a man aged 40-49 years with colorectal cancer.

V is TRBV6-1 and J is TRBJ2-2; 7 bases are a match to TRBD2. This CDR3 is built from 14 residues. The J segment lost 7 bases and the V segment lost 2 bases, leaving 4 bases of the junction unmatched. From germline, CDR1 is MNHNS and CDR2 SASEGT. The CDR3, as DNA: TGTGCCAGCAGTGAAATTTGGGGGGGCGGGGAGCTGTTTTTT. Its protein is CASSEIWGGGELFF.

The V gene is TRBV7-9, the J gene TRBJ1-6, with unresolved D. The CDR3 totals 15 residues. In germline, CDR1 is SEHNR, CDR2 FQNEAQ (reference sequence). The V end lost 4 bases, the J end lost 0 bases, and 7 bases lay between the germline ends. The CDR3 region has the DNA TGTGCCAGCAGCTCACAGAGCTCCTATAATTCACCCCTCCACTTT. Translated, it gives CASSSQSSYNSPLHF.

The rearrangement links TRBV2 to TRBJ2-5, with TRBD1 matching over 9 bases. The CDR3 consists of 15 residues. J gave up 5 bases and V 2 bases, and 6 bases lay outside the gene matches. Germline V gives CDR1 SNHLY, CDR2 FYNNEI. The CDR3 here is CASSELGTGKETQYF. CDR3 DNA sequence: TGTGCCAGCAGTGAATTGGGGACAGGGAAGGAGACCCAGTACTTC.

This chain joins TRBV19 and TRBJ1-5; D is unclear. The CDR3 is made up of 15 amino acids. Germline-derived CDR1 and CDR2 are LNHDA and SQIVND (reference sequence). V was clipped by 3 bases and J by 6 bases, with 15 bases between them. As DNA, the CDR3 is TGTGCCAGTAGTATCATCGTCCGTTCCGCTCAGCCCCAGCATTTT. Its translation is CASSIIVRSAQPQHF. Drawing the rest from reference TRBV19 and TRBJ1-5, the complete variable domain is DGGITQSPKYLFRKEGQNVTLSCEQNLNHDAMYWYRQDPGQGLRLIYYSQIVNDFQKGDIAEGYSVSREKKESFPLTVTSAQKNPTAFYLCASSIIVRSAQPQHFGDGTRLSIL.

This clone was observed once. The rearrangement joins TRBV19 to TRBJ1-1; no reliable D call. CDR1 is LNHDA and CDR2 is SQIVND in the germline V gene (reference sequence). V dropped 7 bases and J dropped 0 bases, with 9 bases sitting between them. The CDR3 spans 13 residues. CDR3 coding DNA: TGTGCCAGTAACGCAGTTATGAACACTGAAGCTTTCTTT. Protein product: CASNAVMNTEAFF.

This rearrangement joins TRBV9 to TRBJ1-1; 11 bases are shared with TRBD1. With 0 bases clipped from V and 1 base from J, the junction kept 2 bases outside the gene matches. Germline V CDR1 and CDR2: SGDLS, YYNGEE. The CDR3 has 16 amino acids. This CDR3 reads CASSVAGTGGNTEAFF. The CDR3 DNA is TGTGCCAGCAGCGTAGCGGGGACAGGGGGGAACACTGAAGCTTTCTTT. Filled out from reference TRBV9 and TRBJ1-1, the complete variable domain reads DSGVTQTPKHLITATGQRVTLRCSPRSGDLSVYWYQQSLDQGLQFLIQYYNGEERAKGNILERFSAQQFPDLHSELNLSSLELGDSALYFCASSVAGTGGNTEAFFGQGTRLTVV.

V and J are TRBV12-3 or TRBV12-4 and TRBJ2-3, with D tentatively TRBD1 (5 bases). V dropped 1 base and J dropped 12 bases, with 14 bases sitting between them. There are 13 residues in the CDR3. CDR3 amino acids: CASSLEGAQGQYF. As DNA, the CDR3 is TGTGCCAGCAGTTTAGAAGGGGCCCAGGGCCAGTATTTT.

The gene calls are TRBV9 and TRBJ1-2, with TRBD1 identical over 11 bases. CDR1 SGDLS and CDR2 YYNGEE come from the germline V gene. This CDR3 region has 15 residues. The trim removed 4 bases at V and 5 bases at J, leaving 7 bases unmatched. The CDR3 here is CASSSHGQGAYGYTF. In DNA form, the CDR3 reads TGTGCCAGCAGCTCCCACGGACAGGGGGCGTATGGCTACACCTTC.

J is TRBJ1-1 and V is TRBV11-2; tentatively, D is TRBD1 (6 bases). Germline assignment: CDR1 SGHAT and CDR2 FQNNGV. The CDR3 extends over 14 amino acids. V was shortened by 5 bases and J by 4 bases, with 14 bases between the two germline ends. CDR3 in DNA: TGTGCCAGCAGCGCACAGGGAGTTCCCACTGAAGCTTTCTTT. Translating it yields CASSAQGVPTEAFF.

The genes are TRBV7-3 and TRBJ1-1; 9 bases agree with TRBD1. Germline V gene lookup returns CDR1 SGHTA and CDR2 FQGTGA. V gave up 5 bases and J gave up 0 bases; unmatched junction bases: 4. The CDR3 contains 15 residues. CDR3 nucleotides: TGTGCCAGCAGCCAGGGGACAGGGATGAACACTGAAGCTTTCTTT. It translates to CASSQGTGMNTEAFF.

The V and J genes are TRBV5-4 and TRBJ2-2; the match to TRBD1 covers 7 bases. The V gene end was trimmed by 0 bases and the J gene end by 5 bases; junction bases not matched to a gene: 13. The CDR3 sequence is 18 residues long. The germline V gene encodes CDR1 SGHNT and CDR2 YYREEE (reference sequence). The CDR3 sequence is CASSLGNRGRSGTGELFF. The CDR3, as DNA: TGTGCCAGCAGCTTGGGGAACAGGGGACGGTCCGGGACCGGGGAGCTGTTTTTT.

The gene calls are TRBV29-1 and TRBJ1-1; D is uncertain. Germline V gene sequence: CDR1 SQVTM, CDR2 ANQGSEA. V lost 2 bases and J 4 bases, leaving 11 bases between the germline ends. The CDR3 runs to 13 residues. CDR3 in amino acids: CSVEPSPGTEAFF. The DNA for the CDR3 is TGCAGCGTTGAACCCTCACCGGGCACTGAAGCTTTCTTT.

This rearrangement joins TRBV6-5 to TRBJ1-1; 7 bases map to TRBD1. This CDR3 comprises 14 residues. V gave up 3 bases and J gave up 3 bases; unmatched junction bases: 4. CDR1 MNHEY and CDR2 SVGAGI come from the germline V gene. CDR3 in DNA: TGTGCCAGCAGTTATGGGGACAGTTACACTGAAGCTTTCTTT. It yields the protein CASSYGDSYTEAFF.

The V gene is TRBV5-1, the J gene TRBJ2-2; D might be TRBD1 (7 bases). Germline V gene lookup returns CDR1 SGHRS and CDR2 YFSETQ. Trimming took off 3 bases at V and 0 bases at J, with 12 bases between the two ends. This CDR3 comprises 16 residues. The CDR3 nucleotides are TGCGCCAGCAGCTGGCAGGGGGGACCGAACACCGGGGAGCTGTTTTTT. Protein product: CASSWQGGPNTGELFF. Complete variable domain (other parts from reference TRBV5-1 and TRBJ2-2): KAGVTQTPRYLIKTRGQQVTLSCSPISGHRSVSWYQQTPGQGLQFLFEYFSETQRNKGNFPGRFSGRQFSNSRSEMNVSTLELGDSALYLCASSWQGGPNTGELFFGEGSRLTVL.

This CDR3 is CASSREAGVSTDTQYF. CDR3 bases: TGTGCCAGCAGCCGAGAGGCGGGGGTAAGCACAGATACGCAGTATTTT. The chain employs TRBV6-4 and TRBJ2-3; 7 bases are shared with TRBD2. CDR1 is MRHNA and CDR2 is SNTAGT in the germline V gene. Germline trimming cut 6 bases from V and 0 bases from J; bases unmatched to any gene: 9. The CDR3 sequence is 16 residues long.

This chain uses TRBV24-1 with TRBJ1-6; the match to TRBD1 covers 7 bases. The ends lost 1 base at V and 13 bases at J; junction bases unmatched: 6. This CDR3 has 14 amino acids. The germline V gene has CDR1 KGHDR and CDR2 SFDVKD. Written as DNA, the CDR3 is TGTGCCACCAGTGATTTCCAAACAGGGGACCCCCTCCACTTT. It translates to CATSDFQTGDPLHF.

The CDR3 nucleotides are TGTGCCAGCAGCCAAGGGGGGAGAGTGGAGACCCAGTACTTC. Translating it yields CASSQGGRVETQYF. This chain connects TRBV4-2 to TRBJ2-5; D is perhaps TRBD1 or TRBD2 (5 bases each). CDR3 length: 14 residues. Trimming removed 1 base at V and 5 bases at J, with 11 bases between. Germline assignment: CDR1 LGHNA and CDR2 YNFKEQ.

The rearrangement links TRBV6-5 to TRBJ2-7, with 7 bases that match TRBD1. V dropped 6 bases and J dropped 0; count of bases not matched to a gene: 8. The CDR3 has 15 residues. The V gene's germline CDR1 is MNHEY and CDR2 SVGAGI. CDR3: CASRSTAGGSYEQYF. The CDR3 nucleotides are TGTGCCAGCAGGAGTACGGCAGGGGGCTCCTACGAGCAGTACTTC.

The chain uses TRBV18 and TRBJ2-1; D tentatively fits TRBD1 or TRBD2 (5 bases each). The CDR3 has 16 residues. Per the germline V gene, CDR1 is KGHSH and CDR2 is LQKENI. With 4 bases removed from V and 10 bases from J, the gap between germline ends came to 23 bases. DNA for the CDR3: TGTGCCAGCTCACTAGACACCCCGAGGGACCTGAGGGAGCAGTTCTTC. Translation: CASSLDTPRDLREQFF. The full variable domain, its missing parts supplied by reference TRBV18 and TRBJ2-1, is NAGVMQNPRHLVRRRGQEARLRCSPMKGHSHVYWYRQLPEEGLKFMVYLQKENIIDESGMPKERFSAEFPKEGPSILRIQQVVRGDSAAYFCASSLDTPRDLREQFFGPGTRLTVL.

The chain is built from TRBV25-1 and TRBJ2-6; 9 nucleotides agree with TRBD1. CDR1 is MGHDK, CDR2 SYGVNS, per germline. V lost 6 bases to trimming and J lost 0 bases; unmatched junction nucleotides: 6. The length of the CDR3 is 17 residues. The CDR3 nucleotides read TGTGCCAGCAGGGGGGACAGGGCCTCCTCTGGGGCCAACGTCCTGACTTTC. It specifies CASRGDRASSGANVLTF.

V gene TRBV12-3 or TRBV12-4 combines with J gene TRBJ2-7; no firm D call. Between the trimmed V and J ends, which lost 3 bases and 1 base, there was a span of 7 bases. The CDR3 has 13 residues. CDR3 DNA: TGTGCCAGCAGTTTGACACCTTCCTACGAGCAGTACTTC. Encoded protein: CASSLTPSYEQYF.

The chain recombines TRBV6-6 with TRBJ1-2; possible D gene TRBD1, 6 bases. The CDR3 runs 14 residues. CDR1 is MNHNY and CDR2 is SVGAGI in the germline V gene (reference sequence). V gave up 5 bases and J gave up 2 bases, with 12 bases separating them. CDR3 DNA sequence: TGTGCCAGCAGTGACAGGACGTGGAACTATGGCTACACCTTC. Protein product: CASSDRTWNYGYTF.

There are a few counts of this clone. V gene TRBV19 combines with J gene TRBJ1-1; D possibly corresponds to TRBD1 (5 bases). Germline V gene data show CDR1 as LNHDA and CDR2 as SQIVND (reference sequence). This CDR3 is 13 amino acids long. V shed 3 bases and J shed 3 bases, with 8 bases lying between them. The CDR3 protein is CASSIARDTEAFF. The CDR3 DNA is TGTGCCAGTAGTATCGCCAGGGACACTGAAGCTTTCTTT.

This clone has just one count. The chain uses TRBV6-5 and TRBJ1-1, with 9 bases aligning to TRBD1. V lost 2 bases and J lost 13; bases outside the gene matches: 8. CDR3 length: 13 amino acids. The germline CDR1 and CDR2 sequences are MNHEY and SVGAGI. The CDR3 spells CASSYAGTGLGFF. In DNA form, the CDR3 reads TGTGCCAGCAGTTACGCCGGGACAGGGTTGGGTTTCTTT.

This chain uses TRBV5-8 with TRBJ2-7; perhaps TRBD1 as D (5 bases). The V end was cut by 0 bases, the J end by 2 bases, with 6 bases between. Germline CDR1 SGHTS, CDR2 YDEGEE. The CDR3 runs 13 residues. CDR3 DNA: TGTGCCAGCAGCTTGGGCAGGGCCTACGAGCAGTACTTC. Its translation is CASSLGRAYEQYF.